The 8 T cell receptor beta chains presented below share a single source sample, sequenced in a study of T cells in Graves' hyperthyroidism and ophthalmopathy (dated by TCRdb to about 2019). To prepare the library, multiplex PCR was applied. Sequencing relied on an Illumina HiSeq 2000. TCR beta CDR3 regions were amplified from RNA transcripts. The TCR CDR3 was subjected to a first round of RT-PCR using the HTBI primer set and the Qiagen OneStep RT-PCR kit. TCRdb reprocessing: public reads trimmed at Q25 with fastp, clones called with MiXCR, in-frame beta chains kept. When rows share a CDR3 protein, they turn into one entry using the most common DNA and genes. A total of around 690,000 distinct CDR3 sequences appear in this sample, 20% of them only once. The top ten constitute under 35% of the sample. The sample consisted of blood. These receptors were collected from a man aged 25 to 40 with Graves' ophthalmopathy.

This clonotype was found a few times. The CDR3 loop is CASGEGGTLDNEQFF. The CDR3 DNA follows: TGTGCCAGCGGGGAAGGAGGGACACTAGACAATGAGCAGTTCTTC. The gene calls are TRBV11-3 and TRBJ2-1; D is perhaps TRBD1 or TRBD2 (6 bases each). Germline values: CDR1 SGHNT, CDR2 YENEEA. The CDR3 contains 15 residues. Trimming took off 8 bases at V and 5 bases at J, with 19 bases between the two ends.

V usage is TRBV20-1 and J usage is TRBJ2-1, with D perhaps matching TRBD1 or TRBD2 (6 bases each). Germline V lookup: CDR1 DFQATT, CDR2 SNEGSKA (reference sequence). The CDR3 consists of 14 residues. Trimming pared 6 bases from V and 6 bases from J, leaving 18 bases between. DNA for the CDR3: TGCAGTGCCAAGCCGGGGGCGCAGGGCAATGAGCAGTTCTTC. This translates into CSAKPGAQGNEQFF.

The rearrangement links TRBV27 to TRBJ1-5, with TRBD1 matching over 8 bases. The CDR3 length is 14 residues. The J segment lost 5 bases and the V segment lost 7 bases, leaving 7 bases of the junction unmatched. Germline CDR1 reads MNHEY; CDR2 reads SMNVEV (reference sequence). The CDR3 region is CASKTGVRDQPQHF. In DNA, the CDR3 is TGTGCCAGCAAGACAGGGGTACGCGATCAGCCCCAGCATTTT.

This chain connects TRBV7-9 to TRBJ2-7, with TRBD1 matching over 11 bases. The CDR3 is 17 amino acids. The germline CDR1 and CDR2 sequences are SEHNR and FQNEAQ (reference sequence). The J segment lost 7 bases and the V segment lost 5 bases, leaving 16 bases of the junction unmatched. CDR3 sequence (DNA): TGTGCCAGCAGCCACCATGGGACAGGGGGTATACTAAGGGAGCAGTACTTC. Translated, it gives CASSHHGTGGILREQYF.

This clonotype occurred many times. The chain employs TRBV28 and TRBJ1-5; D uncertain. V was shortened by 7 bases and J by 4 bases, with 14 bases between the two germline ends. Germline V gene sequence: CDR1 MDHEN, CDR2 SYDVKM. The CDR3 consists of 14 residues. The DNA of the CDR3 is TGTGCCAGCACCATGGCCCGGGGAAATCAGCCCCAGCATTTT. This encodes CASTMARGNQPQHF.

The genes are TRBV20-1 and TRBJ2-7; no firm D call. The germline V gene has CDR1 DFQATT and CDR2 SNEGSKA (reference sequence). Trimming left V 3 bases short and J 5 bases short, with 11 bases between. The CDR3 is 12 residues long. The CDR3 DNA reads TGCAGTGCTAGGCCCCTGGTCGACGAGCAGTACTTC. Amino acid sequence: CSARPLVDEQYF.

The V and J genes are TRBV20-1 and TRBJ2-5; D is unclear. The germline V and J ends were trimmed by 6 bases and 5 bases, with 22 bases remaining between them. The CDR3 sequence is 15 residues long. Germline V lookup: CDR1 DFQATT, CDR2 SNEGSKA (reference sequence). The CDR3 loop reads CSAEGRVVSVETQYF. The CDR3 DNA sequence: TGCAGTGCCGAAGGACGCGTTGTATCGGTTGAGACCCAGTACTTC.

This clonotype was observed many times. The gene calls are TRBV11-2 and TRBJ2-5, with TRBD1 as a possible D gene (5 bases). Trimming took 6 bases from V and 5 from J, leaving 13 bases between them. The germline V gene encodes CDR1 SGHAT and CDR2 FQNNGV. The CDR3 has 13 amino acids. The CDR3 sequence is CASRQGVRETQYF. As DNA, the CDR3 is TGTGCCAGCAGACAAGGGGTCAGGGAGACCCAGTACTTC.